These T cell receptor beta chains were read from a single sample in a study of Ad26.COV2.S vaccination and SARS-CoV-2 variants. Sequencing was performed with immunoSEQ multiplex PCR; in TCRdb, only in-frame clones are kept and a portion is missing. The sample lists 350,000 to 500,000 clones, about nine tenths occurring once. Sequenced here: peripheral blood, sampled in a trial of Ad26.COV2.S vaccine versus placebo. Every receptor here comes from a person aged 18-65 years who received the Ad26.COV2.S COVID-19 vaccine or a placebo. The CDR3 runs from the conserved cysteine through the conserved F or W. The D gene is left open where the match is weak. Part of the rows lack a size; the others show once, few, many or a class for expanded clones.

d_call j_call v_call clone_size cdr3_nt cdr3_aa
- TRBJ1-2 TRBV29-1 - TGCAGCGTTGATCAGGGAGGCTACACCTTC CSVDQGGYTF
- TRBJ2-1 TRBV3-1/TRBV3-2 few TGTGCCAGCAGCCAAGATCGCGGGGTCCTCTACAATGAGCAGTTCTTC CASSQDRGVLYNEQFF
- TRBJ2-2 TRBV24-1 - TGTGCCACCAGTGATTTGCGCTTCGGGAACACCGGGGAGCTGTTTTTT CATSDLRFGNTGELFF
TRBD1 TRBJ1-2 TRBV28 - TGTGCCAGCAGTTTTGCGACAGGGGGGATTAGCTATGGCTACACCTTC CASSFATGGISYGYTF
TRBD2 TRBJ2-1 TRBV10-3 - TGTGCCATCAGTGAAAGAGCGGGAGGCGGCCACAATGAGCAGTTCTTC CAISERAGGGHNEQFF
- TRBJ1-5 TRBV12-3/TRBV12-4 - TGTGCCAGCAGTTCCGACGGGGGAGGGCCCCAGCATTTT CASSSDGGGPQHF
- TRBJ2-7 TRBV15 - TGTGCCACCAGCAGAGACAGTCTCTCCTACGAGCAGTACTTC CATSRDSLSYEQYF
- TRBJ1-1 TRBV19 - TGTGCCAGTAGTCCGGCACAGGGAGGGTTGAACACTGAAGCTTTCTTT CASSPAQGGLNTEAFF
- TRBJ2-7 TRBV5-4 few TGTGCCAGCAGCCTGGGACCACGGAGCGAGCAGTACTTC CASSLGPRSEQYF
- TRBJ2-2 TRBV5-1 once TGCGCCAGCAGCTTGGCGGGGGACACCGGGGAGCTGTTTTTT CASSLAGDTGELFF
TRBD2 TRBJ2-2 TRBV28 - TGTGCCAGCAGTTGGACTAGCGGAGGGATAAACACCGGGGAGCTGTTTTTT CASSWTSGGINTGELFF
TRBD2 TRBJ2-3 TRBV27 - TGTGCCAGCAGTCCCGGGACTAGCGGAGGTGGGATTACAGATACGCAGTATTTT CASSPGTSGGGITDTQYF
- TRBJ2-3 TRBV27 - TGTGCCAGCAGCTTCTCTGCGGAGACTAGCACAGATACGCAGTATTTT CASSFSAETSTDTQYF
- TRBJ2-1 TRBV7-9 - TGTGCCAGCAGCCCCCAGGAGGGGGGCGCTTACAATGAGCAGTTCTTC CASSPQEGGAYNEQFF
- TRBJ2-1 TRBV27 - TGTGCCAGCAGTTTATACCCGGGAAGCTCCTACAATGAGCAGTTCTTC CASSLYPGSSYNEQFF
TRBD1 TRBJ2-5 TRBV19 - TGTGCCAGTAGTAAACAGGGGGGAGAGACCCAGTACTTC CASSKQGGETQYF
- TRBJ1-5 TRBV27 - TGTGCCAGCAGTTTATCAGGGGAAAGGGGTCAGCCCCAGCATTTT CASSLSGERGQPQHF
- TRBJ1-1 TRBV29-1 - TGCAGCGTTGTGGTACCGAACACTGAAGCTTTCTTT CSVVVPNTEAFF
- TRBJ2-4 TRBV18 - TGTGCCAGCTCACCACTCGGGCCGGGAGTAGCCAAAAACATTCAGTACTTC CASSPLGPGVAKNIQYF
- TRBJ2-7 TRBV9 once TGTGCCAGCAGCGTAGTTGGGACGGCCGCCGCCTACGAGCAGTACTTC CASSVVGTAAAYEQYF
- TRBJ1-2 TRBV3-1/TRBV3-2 few TGTGCCAGCAGCCAAGATACTTGGAAAAGCTATGGCTACACCTTC CASSQDTWKSYGYTF
- TRBJ1-3 TRBV5-4 - TGTGCCAGCAGCTTGGATAGAAACACCATATATTTT CASSLDRNTIYF
- TRBJ2-7 TRBV6-6 - TGTGCCAGCAGCCCAAACTACGAGCAGTACTTC CASSPNYEQYF
- TRBJ2-4 TRBV5-1 - TGCGCCAGCAGCATTGCCGGGACTTCAATAGCCAAAAACATTCAGTACTTC CASSIAGTSIAKNIQYF
- TRBJ2-1 TRBV27 - TGTGCCAGCAGTTTAGCCCCAGTAAGTGAGCAGTTCTTC CASSLAPVSEQFF
TRBD1 TRBJ2-7 TRBV11-2 - TGTGCCAGCAGCCCAGTGGGACAGTCCTACGAGCAGTACTTC CASSPVGQSYEQYF
TRBD1 TRBJ1-2 TRBV7-9 - TGTGCCAGCAGCCCCCATCGACAGGGTTGGGGTGTGTACTATGGCTACACCTTC CASSPHRQGWGVYYGYTF
TRBD1 TRBJ2-6 TRBV4-1 - TGCGCCAGCAGCCAAGGTCCACGGGACAGGGAAGATATCCTGACTTTC CASSQGPRDREDILTF
- TRBJ2-5 TRBV9 - TGTGCCAGCAGCGGCCATCGGCGGACCCAGTACTTC CASSGHRRTQYF
- TRBJ2-2 TRBV24-1 few TGTGCCACCAGCCGTATCTCTGGGGAGCTGTTTTTT CATSRISGELFF
- TRBJ2-1 TRBV21-1 - TGTGCCAGCAGCAAATGGGCGGGACTAGCGGGAGGCGGCAATGAGCAGTTCTTC CASSKWAGLAGGGNEQFF
TRBD2 TRBJ2-2 TRBV6-2/TRBV6-3 - TGTGCCAGCAGTTACCCGCACGGACTAGCGGGAGGGCTACCCACCGGGGAGCTGTTTTTT CASSYPHGLAGGLPTGELFF